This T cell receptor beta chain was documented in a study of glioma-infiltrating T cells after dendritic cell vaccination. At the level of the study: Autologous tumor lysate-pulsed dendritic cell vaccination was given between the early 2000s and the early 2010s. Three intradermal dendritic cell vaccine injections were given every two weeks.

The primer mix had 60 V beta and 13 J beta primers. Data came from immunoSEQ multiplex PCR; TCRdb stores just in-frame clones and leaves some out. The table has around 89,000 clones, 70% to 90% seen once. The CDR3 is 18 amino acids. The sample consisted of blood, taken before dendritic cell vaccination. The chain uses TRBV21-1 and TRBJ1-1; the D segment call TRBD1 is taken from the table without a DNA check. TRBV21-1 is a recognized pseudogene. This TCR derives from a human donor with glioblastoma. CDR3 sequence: CASSMSRDSSEGGTEAFF. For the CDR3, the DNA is TGTGCCAGCAGCATGAGCAGGGACAGCTCAGAGGGCGGCACTGAAGCTTTCTTT.